What follows are 3 T cell receptor beta chains derived from one specimen sequenced in a study of shared clonotypes between healthy human individuals. Sequencing used immunoSEQ multiplex PCR; TCRdb keeps in-frame clones, though not all of them. The sample holds millions of clones, about 92% seen once. The sample comprised naive CD4+ T cells from PBMCs. Subset specified: CD45RA+ positively selected. These receptors were taken from a man younger than 30 in good health. Some clones in this sample may be carry-over from other donors' samples.

CDR3 bases: TGTGCCAGCAGCCCCCCAGCGAGCACAGATACGCAGTATTTT. The encoded protein is CASSPPASTDTQYF. The chain links TRBV11-3 to TRBJ2-3; no definite D call. The CDR3 extends over 14 amino acids. V was clipped by 5 bases and J by 0 bases, with 9 bases between them. Germline V CDR1 and CDR2: SGHNT, YENEEA.

This chain joins TRBV7-9 and TRBJ1-3, with 11 bases fitting TRBD1. CDR3 size: 15 residues. CDR1 and CDR2 from the germline V gene are SEHNR and FQNEAQ (reference sequence). The ends lost 6 bases at V and 8 bases at J; junction bases unmatched: 9. CDR3 nucleotide sequence: TGTGCCAGCAGAACGGGACAGGGGGATTTCGACACCATATATTTT. As protein: CASRTGQGDFDTIYF.

The chain joins TRBV28 to TRBJ1-4; maybe TRBD1 (6 bases). CDR1 and CDR2 (germline): MDHEN, SYDVKM. Trimming pared 5 bases from V and 10 bases from J, leaving 14 bases between. The CDR3 totals 13 residues. CDR3 amino acids: CASSPQGGRKLFF. The CDR3 DNA reads TGTGCCAGCAGTCCACAGGGAGGGCGAAAACTGTTTTTT. Complete variable domain (other parts from reference TRBV28 and TRBJ1-4): DVKVTQSSRYLVKRTGEKVFLECVQDMDHENMFWYRQDPGLGLRLIYFSYDVKMKEKGDIPEGYSVSREKKERFSLILESASTNQTSMYLCASSPQGGRKLFFGSGTQLSVL.